This note documents a single T cell receptor (beta chain) sequence. These data are taken from a study of blood T cell repertoires in COVID-19. Overall study context: The United States, Italy and Spain provided the acute and convalescent COVID-19 samples. Sample material is recorded as cDNA or gDNA derived from T cells, B-cell-depleted T cells, or PBMCs.

Original methodology: Reference gene primer amplification gave nucleated cell count estimates. Sequenced by immunoSEQ multiplex PCR; TCRdb stores in-frame clones only, minus some. V, J and clone size are those of that table, while D and trimming were read from the DNA. The sample has 95,000 to 100,000 clones, around 93% seen once. Trimming left V 6 bases short and J 2 bases short, with 7 bases between. Per germline, CDR1 MDHEN and CDR2 SYDVKM. The CDR3 totals 12 residues. The rearrangement uses TRBV28 and TRBJ2-5; D possibly corresponds to TRBD1 (5 bases). This receptor was taken from a man in his fifties with acute or convalescent COVID-19. Sequences were obtained from peripheral blood. The CDR3 DNA reads TGTGCCAGCAGGGGGCCTCAAGAGACCCAGTACTTC. This sequence encodes CASRGPQETQYF.